This T cell receptor (beta chain) was sequenced during a study of blood T cell repertoires in COVID-19. Whole-study context: T cells, B-cell-depleted T cells, or PBMCs provided the cDNA or gDNA that served as material.

The CDR3 runs 15 residues. Germline lookup yields CDR1 LGHDT and CDR2 YNNKEL (reference sequence). With 3 bases clipped from V and 7 bases from J, the junction kept 7 bases outside the gene matches. The table came from immunoSEQ multiplex PCR; TCRdb's copy has only in-frame clones and leaves some out. The data show about 80,000 clones, 65% to 90% seen once. The source is a man aged 50-59 years with COVID-19, enrolled during active disease. Sequenced input: peripheral blood. The chain links TRBV3-1 (or the pseudogene TRBV3-2) to TRBJ2-2; 8 bases map to TRBD1. CDR3 sequence reads: CASSHRDRLGGELFF. DNA for the CDR3: TGTGCCAGCAGCCACCGGGACAGGTTGGGCGGGGAGCTGTTTTTT.